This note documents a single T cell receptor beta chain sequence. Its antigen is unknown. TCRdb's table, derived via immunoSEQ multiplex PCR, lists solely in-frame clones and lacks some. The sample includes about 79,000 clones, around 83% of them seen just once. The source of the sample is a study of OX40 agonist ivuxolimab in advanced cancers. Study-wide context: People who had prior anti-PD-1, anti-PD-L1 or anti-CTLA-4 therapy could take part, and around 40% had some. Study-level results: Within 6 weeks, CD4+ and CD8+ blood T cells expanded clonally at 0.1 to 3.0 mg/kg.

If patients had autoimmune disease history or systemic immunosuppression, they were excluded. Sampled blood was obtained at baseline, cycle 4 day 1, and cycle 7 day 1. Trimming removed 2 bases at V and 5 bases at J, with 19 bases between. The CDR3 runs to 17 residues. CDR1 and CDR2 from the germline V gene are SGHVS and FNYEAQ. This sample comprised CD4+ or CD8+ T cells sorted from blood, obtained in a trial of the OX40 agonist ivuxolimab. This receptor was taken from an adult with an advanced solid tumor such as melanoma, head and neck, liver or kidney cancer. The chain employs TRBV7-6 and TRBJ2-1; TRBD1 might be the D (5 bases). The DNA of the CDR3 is TGTGCCAGCAGCTTACTTTATGGGGCAGCCTCACACAATGAGCAGTTCTTC. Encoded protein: CASSLLYGAASHNEQFF.